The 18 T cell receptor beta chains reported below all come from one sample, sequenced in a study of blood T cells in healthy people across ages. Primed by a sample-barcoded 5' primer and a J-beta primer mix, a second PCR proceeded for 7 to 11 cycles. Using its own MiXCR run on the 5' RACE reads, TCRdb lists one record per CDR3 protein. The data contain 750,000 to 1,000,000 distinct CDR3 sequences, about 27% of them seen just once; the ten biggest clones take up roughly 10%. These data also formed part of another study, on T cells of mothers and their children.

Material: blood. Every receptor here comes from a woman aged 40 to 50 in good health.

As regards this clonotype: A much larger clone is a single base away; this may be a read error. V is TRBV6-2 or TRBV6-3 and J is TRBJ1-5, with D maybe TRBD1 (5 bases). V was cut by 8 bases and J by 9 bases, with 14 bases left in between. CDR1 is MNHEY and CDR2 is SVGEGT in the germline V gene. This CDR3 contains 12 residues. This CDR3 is CASPWGCRPQHF. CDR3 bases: TGTGCCAGCCCTTGGGGGTGTCGGCCCCAGCATTTT.

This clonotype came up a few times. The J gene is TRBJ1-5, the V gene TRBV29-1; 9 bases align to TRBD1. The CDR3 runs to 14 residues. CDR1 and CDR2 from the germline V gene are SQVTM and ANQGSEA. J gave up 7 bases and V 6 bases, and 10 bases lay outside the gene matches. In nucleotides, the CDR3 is TGCAGCGTGTCACCGGGACAGGGAGAACAGCCCCAGCATTTT. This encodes CSVSPGQGEQPQHF.

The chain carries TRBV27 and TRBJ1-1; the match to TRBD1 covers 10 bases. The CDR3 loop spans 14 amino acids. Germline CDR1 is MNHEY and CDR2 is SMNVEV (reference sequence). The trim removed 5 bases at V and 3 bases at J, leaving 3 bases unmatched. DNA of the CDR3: TGTGCCAGCAGTCAGACAGGGGGCTACACTGAAGCTTTCTTT. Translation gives CASSQTGGYTEAFF.

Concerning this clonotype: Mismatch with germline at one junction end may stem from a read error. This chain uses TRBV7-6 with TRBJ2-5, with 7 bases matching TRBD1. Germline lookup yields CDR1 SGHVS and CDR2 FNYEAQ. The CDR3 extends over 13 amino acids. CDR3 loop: CASSPDRAEIQYF. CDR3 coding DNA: TGTGCCAGCAGCCCTGACAGGGCCGAGATCCAGTACTTC.

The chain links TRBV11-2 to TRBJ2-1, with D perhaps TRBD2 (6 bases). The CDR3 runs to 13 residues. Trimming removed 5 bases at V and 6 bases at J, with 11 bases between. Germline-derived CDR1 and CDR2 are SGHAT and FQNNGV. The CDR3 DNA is TGTGCCAGCAGCCCCAGGAGGGTCAATGAGCAGTTCTTC. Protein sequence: CASSPRRVNEQFF.

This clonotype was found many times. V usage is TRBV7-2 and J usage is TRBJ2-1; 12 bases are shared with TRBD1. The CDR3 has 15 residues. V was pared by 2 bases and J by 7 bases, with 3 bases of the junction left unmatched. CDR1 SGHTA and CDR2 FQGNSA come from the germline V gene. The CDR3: CASSLPGQGANEQFF. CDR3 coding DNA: TGTGCCAGCAGCTTACCGGGACAGGGGGCGAATGAGCAGTTCTTC. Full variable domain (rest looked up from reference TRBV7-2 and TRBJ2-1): GAGVSQSPSNKVTEKGKDVELRCDPISGHTALYWYRQSLGQGLEFLIYFQGNSAPDKSGLPSDRFSAERTGGSVSTLTIQRTQQEDSAVYLCASSLPGQGANEQFFGPGTRLTVL.

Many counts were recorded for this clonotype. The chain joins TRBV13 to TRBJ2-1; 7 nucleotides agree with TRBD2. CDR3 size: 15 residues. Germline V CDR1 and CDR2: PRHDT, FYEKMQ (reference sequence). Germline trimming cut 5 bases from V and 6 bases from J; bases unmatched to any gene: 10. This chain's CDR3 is CASSPRDYPINEQFF. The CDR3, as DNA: TGTGCCAGCAGCCCCCGGGACTATCCTATCAATGAGCAGTTCTTC.

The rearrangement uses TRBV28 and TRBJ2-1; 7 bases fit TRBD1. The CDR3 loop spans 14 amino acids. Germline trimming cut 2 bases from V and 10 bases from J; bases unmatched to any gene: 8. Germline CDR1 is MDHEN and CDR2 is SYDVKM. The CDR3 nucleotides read TGTGCCAGCAGTTTAAACAGGGGACCCTACGAGCAGTTCTTC. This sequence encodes CASSLNRGPYEQFF.

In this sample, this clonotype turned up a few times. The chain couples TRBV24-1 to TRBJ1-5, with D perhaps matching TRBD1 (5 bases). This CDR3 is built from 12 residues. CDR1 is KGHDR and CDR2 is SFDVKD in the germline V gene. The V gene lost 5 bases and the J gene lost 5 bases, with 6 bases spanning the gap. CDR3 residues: CATSGGDQPQHF. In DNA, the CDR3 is TGTGCCACCAGTGGAGGGGATCAGCCCCAGCATTTT.

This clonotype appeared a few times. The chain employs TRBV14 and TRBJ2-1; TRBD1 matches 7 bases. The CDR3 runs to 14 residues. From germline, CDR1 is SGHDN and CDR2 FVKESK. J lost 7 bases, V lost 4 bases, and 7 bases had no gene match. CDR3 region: CASSPQPTGNEQFF. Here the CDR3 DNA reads TGTGCCAGCAGCCCCCAACCGACAGGGAATGAGCAGTTCTTC.

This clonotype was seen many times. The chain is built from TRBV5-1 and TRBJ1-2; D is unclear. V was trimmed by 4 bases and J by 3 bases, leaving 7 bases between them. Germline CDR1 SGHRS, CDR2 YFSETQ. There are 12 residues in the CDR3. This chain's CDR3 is CASSNQDYGYTF. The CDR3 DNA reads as TGCGCCAGCAGCAACCAGGACTATGGCTACACCTTC.

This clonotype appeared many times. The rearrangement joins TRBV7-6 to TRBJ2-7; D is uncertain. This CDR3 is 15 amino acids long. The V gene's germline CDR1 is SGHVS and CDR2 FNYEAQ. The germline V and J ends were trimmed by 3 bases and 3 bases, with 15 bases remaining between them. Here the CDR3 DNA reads TGTGCCAGCAGCTTGTCGGATGACCCGCTCTACGAGCAGTACTTC. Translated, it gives CASSLSDDPLYEQYF.

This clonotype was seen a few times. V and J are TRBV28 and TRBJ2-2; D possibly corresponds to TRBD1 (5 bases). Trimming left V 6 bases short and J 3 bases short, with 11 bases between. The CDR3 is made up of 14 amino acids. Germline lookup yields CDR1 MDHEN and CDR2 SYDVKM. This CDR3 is CASSPDSYTGELFF. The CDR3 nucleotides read TGTGCCAGCAGCCCCGACAGTTACACCGGGGAGCTGTTTTTT.

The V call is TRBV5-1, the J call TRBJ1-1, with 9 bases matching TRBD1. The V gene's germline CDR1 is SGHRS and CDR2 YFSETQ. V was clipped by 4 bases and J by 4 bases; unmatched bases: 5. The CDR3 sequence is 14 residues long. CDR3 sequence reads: CASSQGTGTTEAFF. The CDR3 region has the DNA TGCGCCAGCAGCCAAGGGACAGGGACCACTGAAGCTTTCTTT. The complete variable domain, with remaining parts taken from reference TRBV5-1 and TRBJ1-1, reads KAGVTQTPRYLIKTRGQQVTLSCSPISGHRSVSWYQQTPGQGLQFLFEYFSETQRNKGNFPGRFSGRQFSNSRSEMNVSTLELGDSALYLCASSQGTGTTEAFFGQGTRLTVV.

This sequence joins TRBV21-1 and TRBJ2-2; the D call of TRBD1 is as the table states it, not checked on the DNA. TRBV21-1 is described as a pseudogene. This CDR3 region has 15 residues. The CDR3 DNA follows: TGTGCCAGCAGCATAGGGACAGGGGAAAGCGGGGAGCTGTTTTTT. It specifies CASSIGTGESGELFF.

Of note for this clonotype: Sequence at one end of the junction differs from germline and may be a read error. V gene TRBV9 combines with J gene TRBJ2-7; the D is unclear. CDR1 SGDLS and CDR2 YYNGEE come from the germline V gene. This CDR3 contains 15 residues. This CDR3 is CASSVAVGRTYERYF. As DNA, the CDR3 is TGTGCCAGCAGCGTAGCGGTGGGAAGGACCTACGAGCGGTACTTC.

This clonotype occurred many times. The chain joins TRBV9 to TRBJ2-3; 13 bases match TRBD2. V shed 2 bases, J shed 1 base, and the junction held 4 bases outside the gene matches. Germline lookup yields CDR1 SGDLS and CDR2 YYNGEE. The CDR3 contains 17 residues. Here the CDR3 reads CASSVTSGGFRTDTQYF. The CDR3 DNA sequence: TGTGCCAGCAGCGTGACTAGCGGGGGGTTCCGCACAGATACGCAGTATTTT. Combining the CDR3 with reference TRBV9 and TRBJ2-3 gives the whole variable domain DSGVTQTPKHLITATGQRVTLRCSPRSGDLSVYWYQQSLDQGLQFLIQYYNGEERAKGNILERFSAQQFPDLHSELNLSSLELGDSALYFCASSVTSGGFRTDTQYFGPGTRLTVL.

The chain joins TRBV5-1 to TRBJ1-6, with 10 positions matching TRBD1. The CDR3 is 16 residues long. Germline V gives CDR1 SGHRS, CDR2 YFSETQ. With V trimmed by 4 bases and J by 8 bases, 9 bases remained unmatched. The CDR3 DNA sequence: TGCGCCAGCAGCCGAGGCGCAGACAGGGGGCATTCACCCCTCCACTTT. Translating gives CASSRGADRGHSPLHF.